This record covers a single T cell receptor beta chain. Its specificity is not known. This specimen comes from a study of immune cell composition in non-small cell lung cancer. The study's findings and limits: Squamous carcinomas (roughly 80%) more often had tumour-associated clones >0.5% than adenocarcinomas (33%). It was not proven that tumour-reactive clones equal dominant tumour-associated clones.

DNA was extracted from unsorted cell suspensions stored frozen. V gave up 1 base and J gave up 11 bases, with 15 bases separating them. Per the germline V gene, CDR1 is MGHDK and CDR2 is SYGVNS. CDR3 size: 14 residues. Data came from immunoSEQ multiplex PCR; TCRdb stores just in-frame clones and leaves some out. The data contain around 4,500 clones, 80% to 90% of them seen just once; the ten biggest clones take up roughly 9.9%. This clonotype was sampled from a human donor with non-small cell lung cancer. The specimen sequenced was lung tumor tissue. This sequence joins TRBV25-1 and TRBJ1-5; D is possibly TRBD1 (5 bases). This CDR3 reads CASSESGGRGAQHF. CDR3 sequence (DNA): TGTGCCAGCAGTGAATCGGGGGGGAGGGGAGCCCAGCATTTT.